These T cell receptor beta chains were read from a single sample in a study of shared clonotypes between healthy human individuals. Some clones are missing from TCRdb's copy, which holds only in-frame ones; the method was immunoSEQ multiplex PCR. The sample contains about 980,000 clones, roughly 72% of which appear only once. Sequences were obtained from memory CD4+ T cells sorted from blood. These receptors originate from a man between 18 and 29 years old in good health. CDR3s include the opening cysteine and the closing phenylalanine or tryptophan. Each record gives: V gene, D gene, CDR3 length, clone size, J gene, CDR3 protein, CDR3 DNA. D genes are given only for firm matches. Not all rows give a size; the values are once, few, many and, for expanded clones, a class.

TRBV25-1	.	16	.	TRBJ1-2	CASSEAGVRATYGYTF	TGTGCCAGCAGTGAGGCAGGTGTGAGAGCTACCTATGGCTACACCTTC
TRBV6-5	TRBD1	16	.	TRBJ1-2	CASSYSPGQGSRGYTF	TGTGCCAGCAGTTACAGCCCAGGACAGGGGAGTCGGGGCTACACCTTC
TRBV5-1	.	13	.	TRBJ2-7	CASSLRFSYEQYF	TGCGCCAGCAGCTTGCGGTTCTCCTACGAGCAGTACTTC
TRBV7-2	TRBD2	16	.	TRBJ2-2	CASSGSGGVNTGELFF	TGTGCCAGCAGCGGTAGCGGGGGGGTAAACACCGGGGAGCTGTTTTTT
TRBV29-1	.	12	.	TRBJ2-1	CSVEAGKNEQFF	TGCAGCGTTGAAGCGGGTAAGAACGAGCAGTTCTTC
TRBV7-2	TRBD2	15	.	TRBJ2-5	CASSPVAGEEETQYF	TGTGCCAGCAGCCCCGTGGCGGGAGAGGAAGAGACCCAGTACTTC
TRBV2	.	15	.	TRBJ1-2	CASSGATGFNYGYTF	TGTGCCAGCAGTGGAGCTACAGGGTTTAACTATGGCTACACCTTC
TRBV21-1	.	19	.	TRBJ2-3	CASSKVGDNNLESTDTQYF	TGTGCCAGCAGCAAAGTTGGGGATAACAACTTAGAAAGCACAGATACGCAGTATTTT
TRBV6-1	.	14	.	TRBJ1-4	CASSPGEYREKLFF	TGTGCCAGCAGCCCAGGGGAGTATAGGGAAAAACTGTTTTTT
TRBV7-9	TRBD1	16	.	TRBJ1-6	CASSLAPGQGDSPLHF	TGTGCCAGCAGCTTAGCTCCGGGACAGGGGGATTCACCCCTCCACTTT
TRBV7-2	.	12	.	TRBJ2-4	CASSLYPNIQYF	TGTGCCAGCAGCTTATATCCAAACATTCAGTACTTC
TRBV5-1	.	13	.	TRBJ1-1	CASSLAGNTEAFF	TGCGCCAGCAGCTTGGCTGGGAACACTGAAGCTTTCTTT
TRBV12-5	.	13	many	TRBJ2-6	CASGWDGANVLTF	TGTGCTAGTGGCTGGGATGGGGCCAACGTCCTGACTTTC
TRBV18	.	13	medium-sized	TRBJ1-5	CASSRENNQPQHF	TGTGCCAGCTCACGGGAGAACAATCAGCCCCAGCATTTT
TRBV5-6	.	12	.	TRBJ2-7	CASSAGHYEQYF	TGTGCCAGCAGCGCGGGACACTACGAGCAGTACTTC
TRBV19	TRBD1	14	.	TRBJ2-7	CASSPRDRVYEQYF	TGTGCCAGTAGCCCCCGGGACAGAGTTTACGAGCAGTACTTC
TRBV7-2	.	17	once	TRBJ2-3	CASSQNRPGLPEDTQYF	TGTGCCAGCAGCCAAAACAGACCGGGACTCCCAGAGGACACGCAGTATTTT
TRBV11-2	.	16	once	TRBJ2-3	CASSWPVEGHTDTQYF	TGTGCCAGCAGCTGGCCGGTGGAGGGCCACACAGATACGCAGTATTTT
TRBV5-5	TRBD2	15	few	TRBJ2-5	CASSLFGGDQETQYF	TGTGCCAGCAGCTTGTTCGGGGGGGATCAAGAGACCCAGTACTTC
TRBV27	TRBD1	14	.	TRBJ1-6	CASSPQGAGSPLHF	TGTGCCAGCAGCCCACAGGGGGCTGGTTCACCCCTCCACTTT
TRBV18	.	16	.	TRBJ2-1	CASSPPGGDSYNEQFF	TGTGCCAGCTCACCACCCGGCGGGGACTCCTACAATGAGCAGTTCTTC
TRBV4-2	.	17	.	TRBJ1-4	CASSQEWFRATNEKLFF	TGTGCCAGCAGCCAAGAATGGTTCCGTGCAACTAATGAAAAACTGTTTTTT